The T cell receptor (beta chain) described here comes from a study of CD8+ T cells in alopecia areata. CDR3 length equals 19 residues. The junction had 14 bases not matched to a gene; V was cut back by 0 bases and J by 2 bases. Germline V gene lookup returns CDR1 SGHNT and CDR2 YYREEE (reference sequence). Documented treatment: oral pan-JAK inhibitor, 5-10 mg twice daily. Extraction of RNA preceded its reverse transcription into cDNA, which served as the sequencing template. TCRdb keeps only in-frame clones here, not all; method: immunoSEQ multiplex PCR. The table records tens of thousands of clones, about 43% of them present only once. This clone was recorded once. Antigen unknown. General study results and limits: TCRs were shared less clearly across patients than in mice, possibly for HLA-related reasons. Administration of tofacitinib significantly diminished scalp clonality and expanded CD8+ clones within the top 100.

This clonotype was obtained from a human donor with alopecia areata. V usage is TRBV5-4 and J usage is TRBJ2-1; 7 bases map to TRBD2. Material: CD8+ T cells sorted from blood, obtained at approximately week 37, from a patient treated with tofacitinib. The CDR3 here is CASSLGHLGSGFTYNEQFF. The CDR3 nucleotides are TGTGCCAGCAGCTTGGGACACTTGGGTAGCGGGTTTACCTACAATGAGCAGTTCTTC.